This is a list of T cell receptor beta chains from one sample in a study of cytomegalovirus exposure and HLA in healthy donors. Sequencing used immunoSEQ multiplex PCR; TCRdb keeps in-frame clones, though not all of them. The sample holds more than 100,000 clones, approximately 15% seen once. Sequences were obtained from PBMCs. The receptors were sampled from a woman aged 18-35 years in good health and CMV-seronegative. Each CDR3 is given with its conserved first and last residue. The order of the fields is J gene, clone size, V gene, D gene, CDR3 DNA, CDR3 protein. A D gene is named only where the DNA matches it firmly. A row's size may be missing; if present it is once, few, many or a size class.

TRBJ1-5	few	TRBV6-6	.	TGTGCCAGCAGTTACCACTCGGGGAATCAGCCCCAGCATTTT	CASSYHSGNQPQHF
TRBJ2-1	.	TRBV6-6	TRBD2	TGTGCCAGCAGCCCCCGGGGGGGGTCATGGTACAATGAGCAGTTCTTC	CASSPRGGSWYNEQFF
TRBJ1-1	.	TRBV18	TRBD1	TGTGCCAGCTCACCCGAACAGGGGGCGGTGAACACTGAAGCTTTCTTT	CASSPEQGAVNTEAFF
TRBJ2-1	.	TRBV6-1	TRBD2	TGTGCCAGCACGGGACTAGCGGGGGGTTACAATGAGCAGTTCTTC	CASTGLAGGYNEQFF
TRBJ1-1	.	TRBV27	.	TGTGCCAGCAGTTGGGCGGGAAACACTGAAGCTTTCTTT	CASSWAGNTEAFF
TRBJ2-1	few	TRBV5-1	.	TGCGCCAGCAGCTTGGATCAGGGTTACAATGAGCAGTTCTTC	CASSLDQGYNEQFF
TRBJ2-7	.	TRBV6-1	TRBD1	TGTGCCAGCAGTGAAGGGGGACAGGCCTTCTACGAGCAGTACTTC	CASSEGGQAFYEQYF
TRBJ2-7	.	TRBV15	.	TGTGCCACCAGCAGAGATCTGGGAGTGGAGGCCTACGAGCAGTACTTC	CATSRDLGVEAYEQYF
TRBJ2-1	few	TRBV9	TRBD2	TGTGCCAGCAGCGTAGGGGGGGGCTCCTACAATGAGCAGTTCTTC	CASSVGGGSYNEQFF
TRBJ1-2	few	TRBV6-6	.	TGTGCCAGCAGTTACGGGCAGGCCGATGGCTACACCTTC	CASSYGQADGYTF
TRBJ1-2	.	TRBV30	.	TGTGCCTGGAGCGGACCACTGGGGGAGGACTATGGCTACACCTTC	CAWSGPLGEDYGYTF
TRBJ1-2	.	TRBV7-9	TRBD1	TGTGCCAGCAGCTCAAACAGACAGGGCCCCGTTAACTATGGCTACACCTTC	CASSSNRQGPVNYGYTF
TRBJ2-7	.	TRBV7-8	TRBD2	TGTGCCAGCAGCCCATCCGGGACTAGCGGGAGTTTTTCATCCTACGAGCAGTACTTC	CASSPSGTSGSFSSYEQYF
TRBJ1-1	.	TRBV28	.	TGTGCCAGCAGTTTAGGGGGGGTAGCAGCTTTCTTT	CASSLGGVAAFF
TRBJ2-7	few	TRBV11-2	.	TGTGCCAGCAGCTACGGGGAATCTCCCATCTACGAGCAGTACTTC	CASSYGESPIYEQYF
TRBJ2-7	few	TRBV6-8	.	TGTGCCAGCGGAGGACCAGAGTGGGAGCAGTACTTC	CASGGPEWEQYF
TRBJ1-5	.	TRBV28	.	TGTGCCAGCAGTCCCCGCGGCAGATATAGCAATCAGCCCCAGCATTTT	CASSPRGRYSNQPQHF
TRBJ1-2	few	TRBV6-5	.	TGTGCCAGCAGTAATCAGCCCGGGGGTGGCTACACCTTC	CASSNQPGGGYTF
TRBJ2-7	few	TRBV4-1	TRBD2	TGCGCCAGCAGCCAAGATACGGTAGCGGGAATGGGTTACTACGAGCAGTACTTC	CASSQDTVAGMGYYEQYF
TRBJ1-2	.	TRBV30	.	TGTGCCTGGAGTCCCCTAGGCGGCTACACCTTC	CAWSPLGGYTF
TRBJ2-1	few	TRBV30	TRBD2	TGTGCCTGGATCCCCGGGGGGGCCCACAATGAGCAGTTCTTC	CAWIPGGAHNEQFF
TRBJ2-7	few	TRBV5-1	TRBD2	TGCGCCAGCAGCTTGGGACTAGCGGGAGTCCTCTCATCCTACGAGCAGTACTTC	CASSLGLAGVLSSYEQYF
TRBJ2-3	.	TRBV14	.	TGTGCCAGCAGCGCCCAGGGGCGGGGCACAGATACGCAGTATTTT	CASSAQGRGTDTQYF
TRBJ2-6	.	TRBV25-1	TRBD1	TGTGCCAGCAGTGAACCGGACAGGGGTCTCACTGGGGCCAACGTCCTGACTTTC	CASSEPDRGLTGANVLTF
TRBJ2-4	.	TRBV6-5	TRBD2	TGTGCCAGCAGTTACGGGGGGGGTCTAGCCAAAAACATTCAGTACTTC	CASSYGGGLAKNIQYF
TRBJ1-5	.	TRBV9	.	TGTGCCAGCAGCGTTGGCCAGGCTCAGCCCCAGCATTTT	CASSVGQAQPQHF
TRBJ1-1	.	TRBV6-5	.	TGTGCCAGCAGTTACTCGAGGGACAAGAACACTGAAGCTTTCTTT	CASSYSRDKNTEAFF
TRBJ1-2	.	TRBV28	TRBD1	TGTGCCAGCAGTTTATCGGACAGGGCCCAGGGCGGCTACACCTTC	CASSLSDRAQGGYTF
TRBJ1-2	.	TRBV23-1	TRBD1	TGCGCCAGCAGTCAATCGAGGGAGACAGGGGGAAAGGGTAATAACTATGGCTACACCTTC	CASSQSRETGGKGNNYGYTF
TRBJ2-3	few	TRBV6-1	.	TGTGCCAGCAGTACGGGCGGAGGGCGGGATACGCAGTATTTT	CASSTGGGRDTQYF
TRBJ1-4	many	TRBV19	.	TGTGCCAGTAGTATCGGGGGGGTAAACGAAAAACTGTTTTTT	CASSIGGVNEKLFF
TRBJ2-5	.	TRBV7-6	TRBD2	TGTGCCAGCAGCTTATCTAGCGGGGGAAGTCGTGAGACCCAGTACTTC	CASSLSSGGSRETQYF
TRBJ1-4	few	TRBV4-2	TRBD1	TGTGCCAGCAGCCCCCGAGGGGGACAGGGTGGGGGTTTTGGGGAAAAACTGTTTTTT	CASSPRGGQGGGFGEKLFF
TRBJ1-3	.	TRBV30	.	TGTGCATGGAGTCGGTCTGGAAACACCATATATTTT	CAWSRSGNTIYF
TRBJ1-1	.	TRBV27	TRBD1	TGTGCCAGCAGTCGACAGGGAATTGAAGCTTTCTTT	CASSRQGIEAFF
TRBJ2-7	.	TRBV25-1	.	TGTGCCAGCAGTGAATCAGGAGGGAGGTACGAGCAGTACTTC	CASSESGGRYEQYF
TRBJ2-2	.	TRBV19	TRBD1	TGTGCCAGCACCGGGACAGGGAACACCGGGGAGCTGTTTTTT	CASTGTGNTGELFF
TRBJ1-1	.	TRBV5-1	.	TGCGCCAGCAGCTTGGCCAGGGCGGACACTGAAGCTTTCTTT	CASSLARADTEAFF
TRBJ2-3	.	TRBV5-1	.	TGCGCCAGCAGCTTGGAAGCAGCGGGCACAGATACGCAGTATTTT	CASSLEAAGTDTQYF
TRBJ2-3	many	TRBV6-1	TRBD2	TGTGCCAGCAGTGGACTAGCGGGGGCAGATACGCAGTATTTT	CASSGLAGADTQYF
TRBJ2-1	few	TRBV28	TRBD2	TGTGCCAGCAGTCCCCGACTAGCGGCCCGCAATGAGCAGTTCTTC	CASSPRLAARNEQFF
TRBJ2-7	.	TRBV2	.	TGTGCCAGCAGCGCGGGAACCCCCTACGAGCAGTACTTC	CASSAGTPYEQYF
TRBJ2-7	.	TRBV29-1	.	TGCAGCGTGCTTCTACCGGGTCCCTACGAGCAGTACTTC	CSVLLPGPYEQYF
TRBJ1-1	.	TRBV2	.	TGTGCCAGCAGTGAAGGTTCGTCCTGGCGGGCTTTCTTT	CASSEGSSWRAFF
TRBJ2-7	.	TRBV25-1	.	TGTGCCAGCAGTGTGGGGAGCTACGAGCAGTACTTC	CASSVGSYEQYF
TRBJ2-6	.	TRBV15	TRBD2	TGTGCCACCAGCAGGACTAGCGGGGGCCCTATATCTGGGGCCAACGTCCTGACTTTC	CATSRTSGGPISGANVLTF
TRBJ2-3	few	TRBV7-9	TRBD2	TGTGCCAGCAGCCCGCGACTAGCGGGGGGCACAGATACGCAGTATTTT	CASSPRLAGGTDTQYF
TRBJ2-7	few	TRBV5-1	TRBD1	TGCGCCAGCAGAAACACGGGACAGGGGGACGAGCAGTACTTC	CASRNTGQGDEQYF
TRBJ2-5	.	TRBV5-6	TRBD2	TGTGCCAGCAGTTCAAGCGGGGGGCGCTTTAAAGAGACCCAGTACTTC	CASSSSGGRFKETQYF